One sample yielded the 8 T cell receptor beta chains listed below, sequenced in a study of CD8+ T cells in alopecia areata. Treatment meaning: oral pan-JAK inhibitor, 5-10 mg twice daily. Following RNA extraction, reverse transcription yielded cDNA that acted as the sequencing template. TCRdb's table, derived via immunoSEQ multiplex PCR, lists solely in-frame clones and lacks some. In the table there are under 350,000 clones, 55% to 70% of which are singletons. The sequencing here drew on CD4+ T cells sorted from blood, taken at week 24, from a patient treated with tofacitinib. All receptors come from a human donor with alopecia areata.

The CDR3 spells CASSWVVFSGELFF. The CDR3 DNA reads TGTGCCAGCAGCTGGGTCGTGTTCTCCGGGGAGCTGTTTTTT. The V gene is TRBV7-3, the J gene TRBJ2-2, with D hard to call. Germline CDR1 SGHTA, CDR2 FQGTGA. Trimming shortened V by 4 bases and J by 6 bases, and 12 bases separated the two germline ends. This CDR3 is 14 amino acids long.

The sample holds a few counts of this clone. The CDR3 loop reads CASLLTGATGYTF. CDR3 nucleotides: TGTGCCAGTCTCTTAACGGGGGCGACGGGCTACACCTTC. This chain uses TRBV28 with TRBJ1-2, with TRBD1 as a possible D gene (6 bases). The CDR3 length is 13 residues. V shed 9 bases and J shed 8 bases, with 19 bases lying between them. Germline lookup yields CDR1 MDHEN and CDR2 SYDVKM.

J is TRBJ1-1 and V is TRBV19; 8 positions agree with TRBD1. J gave up 7 bases and V 7 bases, and 8 bases lay outside the gene matches. The CDR3 covers 13 residues. The germline V gene encodes CDR1 LNHDA and CDR2 SQIVND (reference sequence). The CDR3: CASTAQGGGEAFF. The CDR3 nucleotides are TGTGCCAGTACGGCACAGGGGGGTGGTGAAGCTTTCTTT.

In this sample, this clone turned up a few times. For the CDR3, the DNA is TGCGCCAGCAGCCAAGATTCTACAGATACGCAGTATTTT. Encoded protein: CASSQDSTDTQYF. V usage is TRBV4-3 and J usage is TRBJ2-3, with D hard to call. The ends were cut back, 0 bases at V and 3 bases at J, with 4 bases in the middle. This CDR3 spans 13 amino acids. Germline values: CDR1 LGHNA, CDR2 YSLEER.

The V and J genes are TRBV30 and TRBJ2-5; 9 nucleotides align to TRBD2. Germline V CDR1 and CDR2: GTSNPN, SVGIG (reference sequence). Trimming took 7 bases from V and 4 from J; bases not matched to a gene: 7. CDR3 length: 13 amino acids. CDR3 sequence reads: CALEGAGGETQYF. The DNA for the CDR3 is TGTGCCTTGGAAGGAGCGGGGGGAGAGACCCAGTACTTC.

The genes are TRBV11-2 and TRBJ2-7; D is uncertain. Germline-derived CDR1 and CDR2 are SGHAT and FQNNGV. CDR3 length: 12 amino acids. The V and J ends lost 6 bases and 0 bases respectively, with 6 bases between them. CDR3 sequence reads: CASRHSSYEQYF. DNA of the CDR3: TGTGCCAGCAGGCACAGCTCCTACGAGCAGTACTTC. The full variable domain, rest sourced from reference TRBV11-2 and TRBJ2-7, is EAGVAQSPRYKIIEKRQSVAFWCNPISGHATLYWYQQILGQGPKLLIQFQNNGVVDDSQLPKDRFSAERLKGVDSTLKIQPAKLEDSAVYLCASRHSSYEQYFGPGTRLTVT.

The chain employs TRBV29-1 and TRBJ2-5; the D is unclear. The ends were cut back, 6 bases at V and 10 bases at J, with 15 bases in the middle. CDR3 length: 11 amino acids. Germline CDR1 and CDR2: SQVTM and ANQGSEA. The CDR3 bases are TGCAGCGTCTCAACCCGTGGTGGCCAGTACTTC. Encoded protein: CSVSTRGGQYF. The entire variable domain, with the rest obtained from reference TRBV29-1 and TRBJ2-5, is as follows: SAVISQKPSRDICQRGTSLTIQCQVDSQVTMMFWYRQQPGQSLTLIATANQGSEATYESGFVIDKFPISRPNLTFSTLTVSNMSPEDSSIYLCSVSTRGGQYFGPGTRLLVL.

The chain couples TRBV10-3 to TRBJ1-2; possible D gene TRBD1, 6 bases. This CDR3 contains 15 residues. Germline V gene lookup returns CDR1 ENHRY and CDR2 SYGVKD. Trimming cost V 4 bases and J 0 bases, with 12 bases left between them. DNA for the CDR3: TGTGCCATCAGTGGAAGTAGGGGGGCTAACTATGGCTACACCTTC. It is translated as CAISGSRGANYGYTF.